This T cell receptor (beta chain) came from a study of T-cell reconstitution after alpha-beta-depleted transplantation in children. Study-wide results and caveats: Two months or so post-transplant, alpha-beta T cells reportedly derived from several hundred expanded graft clones. T-cell counts and diversity at one year following transplant were attributed mainly to newly produced T cells.

Worth noting for this clonotype: Its antigen is unidentified.

Trimming removed 7 bases at V and 5 bases at J, with 15 bases between. The CDR3 length is 13 residues. Germline lookup yields CDR1 LGHNA and CDR2 YNFKEQ. Construction of the TCRbeta library involved unique molecular identifiers. MiXCR was run by TCRdb on the PCR reads, yielding one entry per CDR3 protein. Here the sample spans approximately 800,000 distinct CDR3 sequences, around 17% being singletons. Sequencing was performed on PBMCs, mostly from graft donor cells, taken 360 days after TCRalphabeta/CD19-depleted stem cell transplant. This sequence was found in a male patient younger than 18 who had a stem cell transplant for acute lymphoblastic leukemia, so the T cells may come from the graft donor. The J gene is TRBJ2-7, the V gene TRBV4-2; the D gene is possibly TRBD2 (6 bases). The CDR3 loop is CASTLWGVDEQYF. CDR3 DNA: TGTGCCAGCACCCTTTGGGGGGTCGACGAGCAGTACTTC.